This T cell receptor beta chain is from a study of long-term antiretroviral therapy in people with HIV. Study results and limitations: Across all time points, the repertoire was dominated by clones that expanded before ART.

The CDR3 is 12 residues long. CDR1 and CDR2 from the germline V gene are LNHDA and SQIVND (reference sequence). Trimming removed 9 bases from V and 2 bases from J, with 10 bases in between. Each HIV participant was treated in the United States. DNA was extracted from roughly 1-10 million thawed cryopreserved PBMC. An immunoSEQ assay, version v3.0, was performed at survey level. Assay: immunoSEQ multiplex PCR; the TCRdb copy retains only in-frame clones and omits some. The data show approximately 29,000 clones, 84% seen once. Comment on this clone: Its antigen is not identified.

The chain combines TRBV19 with TRBJ1-1; perhaps TRBD1 as D (6 bases). Sequencing used unsorted PBMCs, obtained 0.4 years after starting antiretroviral therapy. This sequence was found in a man aged 18-30 years with HIV. The CDR3 loop is CASRGGNTEAFF. CDR3 coding DNA: TGTGCCAGCAGGGGCGGCAACACTGAAGCTTTCTTT.